The source of this TCR beta chain is a study of blood T cell repertoires in COVID-19. The method was immunoSEQ multiplex PCR; TCRdb's version includes in-frame clones alone and lacks a portion of them. The sample includes about 70,000 clones, around 86% of them seen just once. In its sample, this clone was seen once. V dropped 4 bases and J dropped 6; count of bases not matched to a gene: 9. This CDR3 comprises 16 residues. The germline gives CDR1 MNHEY, CDR2 SMNVEV (reference sequence). Source material: peripheral blood. The chain carries TRBV27 and TRBJ2-7; 13 positions match TRBD2. The sequence derives from a woman older than 75 with active or convalescent COVID-19. CDR3 in DNA: TGTGCCAGCAGTTATTCCCGACTAGCGGGGGGCCTCGAGCAGTACTTC. It yields the protein CASSYSRLAGGLEQYF.